The 27 T cell receptor beta chains reported below all come from one sample, sequenced in a study of T cells after yellow fever vaccination. TCRdb reanalysed the 5' RACE reads using MiXCR and keeps one entry per CDR3 protein. The data show some 250,000 distinct CDR3 sequences, with approximately 3.6% seen just once and under 20% held by the top ten. Sequences were derived from PBMCs, sampled 15 days after the yellow fever booster vaccination. These receptor sequences come from a man in his late teens or twenties who received the YFV17D yellow fever vaccine.

This clonotype was seen a handful of times. The chain has TRBV7-2 and TRBJ2-5, with 7 bases matching TRBD2. The CDR3 runs 12 residues. Trimming cost V 4 bases and J 5 bases; bases outside gene matches: 1. CDR1 and CDR2 from the germline V gene are SGHTA and FQGNSA. The CDR3 here is CASSWRGETQYF. As DNA, the CDR3 is TGTGCCAGCAGCTGGCGGGGGGAGACCCAGTACTTC.

Ten or more counts support this clonotype. The rearrangement uses TRBV11-2 and TRBJ2-7, with no clear D. This CDR3 has 14 amino acids. Germline assignment: CDR1 SGHAT and CDR2 FQNNGV. Trimming took 6 bases from V and 0 from J, leaving 12 bases between them. The CDR3 spells CASRKGYSSYEQYV. The CDR3, as DNA: TGTGCCAGCAGGAAGGGATATAGCTCCTACGAGCAGTACGTC.

This clonotype was counted many times. V gene TRBV5-1 combines with J gene TRBJ2-3; TRBD1 aligns across 9 bases. Germline V gene sequence: CDR1 SGHRS, CDR2 YFSETQ. V was pared by 6 bases and J by 5 bases, with 16 bases of the junction left unmatched. The CDR3 length is 17 residues. This chain's CDR3 is CASTYGGTGLAGDTQYF. The CDR3 nucleotides read TGCGCCAGCACCTACGGAGGGACAGGGCTGGCGGGAGATACGCAGTATTTT. Variable domain in full (rest from reference TRBV5-1 and TRBJ2-3): KAGVTQTPRYLIKTRGQQVTLSCSPISGHRSVSWYQQTPGQGLQFLFEYFSETQRNKGNFPGRFSGRQFSNSRSEMNVSTLELGDSALYLCASTYGGTGLAGDTQYFGPGTRLTVL.

The sample holds many counts of this clonotype. The chain uses TRBV10-3 and TRBJ2-1, with D possibly matching TRBD2 (5 bases). Germline values: CDR1 ENHRY, CDR2 SYGVKD. The length of the CDR3 is 14 residues. V was pared by 10 bases and J by 7 bases, with 20 bases between. In DNA, the CDR3 is TGTGCCACAGCCATGAGGGCCCCCTCTAATGAGCAGTTCTTC. Protein: CATAMRAPSNEQFF.

In this sample, this clonotype turned up many times. The CDR3 DNA reads as TGTGCCAGCAGCCTGCCCCCCGACATGAACACTGAAGCTTTCTTT. Translation gives CASSLPPDMNTEAFF. The chain has TRBV9 and TRBJ1-1; no definite D call. The CDR3 spans 15 residues. The germline V gene has CDR1 SGDLS and CDR2 YYNGEE. V was cut by 4 bases and J by 0 bases, with 13 bases left in between.

This clonotype was detected many times. The J gene is TRBJ1-1, the V gene TRBV2; a weak D match, TRBD1 (5 bases). CDR3 size: 14 residues. The germline V gene encodes CDR1 SNHLY and CDR2 FYNNEI. V lost 4 bases to trimming and J lost 4 bases, with 13 bases between them. The CDR3 protein is CASSGPIRGTEAFF. CDR3 in DNA: TGTGCCAGCAGTGGCCCCATAAGGGGCACTGAAGCTTTCTTT. Full variable domain (outside the CDR3, taken from reference TRBV2 and TRBJ1-1): EPEVTQTPSHQVTQMGQEVILRCVPISNHLYFYWYRQILGQKVEFLVSFYNNEISEKSEIFDDQFSVERPDGSNFTLKIRSTKLEDSAMYFCASSGPIRGTEAFFGQGTRLTVV.

This clonotype was seen repeatedly, ten times or more. The chain's CDR3 is CASSGRRQDSGANVLTF. In DNA form, the CDR3 reads TGTGCCAGCAGTGGCCGACGACAGGACTCTGGGGCCAACGTCCTGACTTTC. V is TRBV12-3 or TRBV12-4 and J is TRBJ2-6, with D possibly being TRBD1 (6 bases). Deletions cut 5 bases from V and 0 bases from J, with 14 bases between. This CDR3 is 17 amino acids long.

This clonotype was detected ten times or more. J is TRBJ2-3 and V is TRBV5-5; 9 nucleotides align to TRBD1. The CDR3 covers 15 residues. V shed 3 bases, J shed 4 bases, and the junction held 6 bases outside the gene matches. The germline V gene has CDR1 SGHKS and CDR2 YYEKEE (reference sequence). DNA of the CDR3: TGTGCCAGCAGCTCTACAGGGGGCAGCGCAGATACGCAGTATTTT. As protein: CASSSTGGSADTQYF.

This clonotype was counted many times. The rearrangement links TRBV18 to TRBJ1-5, with D possibly TRBD1 on 5 matching bases. This CDR3 region has 18 residues. V lost 0 bases and J 0 bases, leaving 15 bases between the germline ends. Germline-derived CDR1 and CDR2 are KGHSH and LQKENI. This CDR3 is CASSPPWQGPYSNQPQHF. The CDR3 coding sequence is TGTGCCAGCTCACCACCGTGGCAGGGCCCATATAGCAATCAGCCCCAGCATTTT.

In the case of this clonotype: This may arise from a read error, as a much more abundant clone is one base away. V is TRBV20-1 and J is TRBJ1-5, with D unclear. This CDR3 region has 15 residues. Between the trimmed V and J ends, which lost 2 bases and 2 bases, there was a span of 13 bases. Germline CDR1 and CDR2: DFQATT and SNEGSKA (reference sequence). As DNA, the CDR3 is TGCAGTGCTAGAAATTGGGTGGGAGGCAATCAGCCCCAGCATTTT. It yields the protein CSARNWVGGNQPQHF.

This clonotype appeared a few times. The genes are TRBV19 and TRBJ1-5; D ambiguous. Germline-derived CDR1 and CDR2 are LNHDA and SQIVND (reference sequence). The CDR3 is made up of 13 amino acids. Trimming stripped 5 bases from V and 7 bases from J, with 12 bases between. The CDR3 bases are TGTGCCAGTAGTGATAGGGTCGTGCAGCCCCAGCATTTT. Protein product: CASSDRVVQPQHF.

Many counts were recorded for this clonotype. V and J are TRBV3-1 and TRBJ2-6; possible D gene TRBD1, 6 bases. This CDR3 is built from 19 residues. The V and J ends lost 0 bases and 0 bases respectively, with 15 bases between them. Germline V gene sequence: CDR1 LGHDT, CDR2 YNNKEL (reference sequence). CDR3 amino acids: CASSQEIIIRGSGANVLTF. The CDR3 nucleotides read TGTGCCAGCAGCCAAGAAATTATAATCAGGGGCTCTGGGGCCAACGTCCTGACTTTC.

This clonotype was seen at least ten times. The chain recombines TRBV4-1 with TRBJ2-3; 9 nucleotides match TRBD1. Germline loops: CDR1 MGHRA, CDR2 YSYEKL. V lost 5 bases, J lost 5 bases, and 11 bases stayed unmatched. This CDR3 comprises 16 residues. CDR3 sequence (DNA): TGCGCCAGCAGCGACCCAAACAGGGGGCCTGAAGATACGCAGTATTTT. This sequence encodes CASSDPNRGPEDTQYF.

This clonotype was recorded many times. The CDR3 sequence is CASSLTGYGRSPLHF. For the CDR3, the DNA is TGCGCCAGCAGCCTGACAGGGTACGGTCGGTCACCCCTCCACTTT. The rearrangement joins TRBV4-3 to TRBJ1-6; 7 bases are a match to TRBD1. The CDR3 has 15 amino acids. The trim removed 4 bases at V and 10 bases at J, leaving 10 bases unmatched. Germline V gives CDR1 LGHNA, CDR2 YSLEER.

This clonotype occurred many times. The rearrangement uses TRBV6-5 and TRBJ2-6; 9 bases map to TRBD1. The germline V gene encodes CDR1 MNHEY and CDR2 SVGAGI. The CDR3 runs 19 residues. Trimming at V came to 5 bases and at J to 0 bases, leaving 11 bases not matched to a gene. CDR3: CASSTQGQGSHSGANVLTF. In nucleotides, the CDR3 is TGTGCCAGCAGTACACAGGGACAGGGCTCTCACTCTGGGGCCAACGTCCTGACTTTC.

This clonotype was detected many times. The chain employs TRBV10-3 and TRBJ1-4; D not certain. Germline CDR1 ENHRY, CDR2 SYGVKD. V lost 8 bases to trimming and J lost 6 bases, with 13 bases between them. The CDR3 loop spans 13 amino acids. CDR3: CAIRPTQDEKLFF. The CDR3 DNA follows: TGTGCCATCCGGCCAACGCAAGATGAAAAACTGTTTTTT.

This clonotype was picked up many times. This chain uses TRBV20-1 with TRBJ2-7; no clear D gene. CDR1 and CDR2 (germline): DFQATT, SNEGSKA (reference sequence). V was shortened by 2 bases and J by 3 bases, with 14 bases between the two germline ends. The CDR3 is made up of 14 amino acids. This CDR3 is CSARPPDLFYEQYF. The CDR3 coding sequence is TGCAGTGCTAGACCCCCGGACCTATTCTACGAGCAGTACTTC.

As concerns this clonotype: A clone one base away is much larger, so this may be a read error. J is TRBJ2-7 and V is TRBV2; perhaps TRBD2 as D (5 bases). The CDR3 spans 14 residues. Germline assignment: CDR1 SNHLY and CDR2 FYNNEI. The CDR3 sequence is CAISERESSYEQYF. The DNA for the CDR3 is TGTGCCATCAGTGAAAGGGAGAGCTCCTACGAGCAGTACTTC.

V and J are TRBV15 and TRBJ2-5, with D tentatively TRBD2 (5 bases). Looked up from germline, CDR1 is LNHNV and CDR2 is YYDKDF (reference sequence). This CDR3 is built from 13 residues. Deletions cut 5 bases from V and 5 bases from J, with 12 bases between. Here the CDR3 DNA reads TGTGCCACCAGCCGGGTCGGGGAGGAGACCCAGTACTTC. This codes for CATSRVGEETQYF.

In regard to this clonotype: This sequence may be a read error, since a much larger clone differs from it by one base. DNA of the CDR3: TGTGCCAGCAGCTTAAGCCCCCCGTGGACTGAAGCTTTCTTT. As protein: CASSLSPPWTEAFF. V and J are TRBV7-9 and TRBJ1-1; D unresolved. V lost 2 bases to trimming and J lost 5 bases, with 12 bases between them. The CDR3 spans 14 residues. From germline, CDR1 is SEHNR and CDR2 FQNEAQ (reference sequence).

V and J are TRBV15 and TRBJ1-1; possible D gene TRBD1, 5 bases. Germline CDR1 reads LNHNV; CDR2 reads YYDKDF (reference sequence). Trimming shortened V by 2 bases and J by 1 base, and 14 bases separated the two germline ends. CDR3 length equals 16 residues. The CDR3 reads CATSRWGTGRNTEAFF. The CDR3 bases are TGTGCCACCAGCAGATGGGGGACGGGGCGGAACACTGAAGCTTTCTTT.

This clonotype was counted many times. V gene TRBV20-1 combines with J gene TRBJ2-1, with 11 bases lining up with TRBD2. This CDR3 has 15 residues. V lost 6 bases to trimming and J lost 6 bases; unmatched junction nucleotides: 10. Germline CDR1 DFQATT, CDR2 SNEGSKA (reference sequence). This CDR3 reads CSAPLVAGGSNEQFF. CDR3 in DNA: TGCAGTGCCCCCCTGGTAGCGGGGGGGTCCAATGAGCAGTTCTTC.

This clonotype was found many times. V gene TRBV7-2 combines with J gene TRBJ1-2; the D gene is possibly TRBD1 (6 bases). This CDR3 is 14 amino acids long. Looked up from germline, CDR1 is SGHTA and CDR2 is FQGNSA. Trimming left V 7 bases short and J 1 base short, with 13 bases between. The CDR3 DNA sequence: TGTGCCAGCACCCAAATGGACAGTAACTATGGCTACACCTTC. Residues: CASTQMDSNYGYTF.

This clonotype has a count of ten or more. The genes are TRBV4-3 and TRBJ1-6; tentative D call: TRBD1 (6 bases). Trimming left V 0 bases short and J 7 bases short, with 13 bases between. CDR3 length: 16 amino acids. Germline loops: CDR1 LGHNA, CDR2 YSLEER. The DNA for the CDR3 is TGCGCCAGCAGCCAAGACGGGGGGCCTACCAATTCACCCCTCCACTTT. This codes for CASSQDGGPTNSPLHF.

The table lists this clonotype with many counts. V gene TRBV5-4 combines with J gene TRBJ2-3; TRBD2 matches at 14 bases. The V segment lost 4 bases and the J segment 6 bases; nucleotides outside the gene matches: 4. CDR1 is SGHNT and CDR2 is YYREEE in the germline V gene (reference sequence). The CDR3 sequence is 15 residues long. CDR3 region: CASSTGTSGGDTQYF. The CDR3 coding sequence is TGTGCCAGCAGCACAGGGACTAGCGGGGGCGATACGCAGTATTTT.

This clonotype was seen repeatedly, ten times or more. The CDR3: CASSQDWGEQYF. CDR3 DNA: TGCGCCAGCAGCCAAGATTGGGGGGAGCAGTACTTC. The gene calls are TRBV4-1 and TRBJ2-7; either TRBD1 or TRBD2 may supply D (5 bases each). CDR1 MGHRA and CDR2 YSYEKL come from the germline V gene. The germline V and J ends were trimmed by 0 bases and 7 bases, with 7 bases remaining between them. CDR3 size: 12 residues.

This clonotype was recorded many times. The chain combines TRBV7-8 with TRBJ2-7; D is possibly TRBD1 (5 bases). In germline, CDR1 is SGHVS, CDR2 FQNEAQ. V was shortened by 0 bases and J by 6 bases, with 15 bases between the two germline ends. CDR3 length: 15 residues. The CDR3 DNA is TGTGCCAGCAGCTTAGCAGTGGGGAACACAGGCGAGCAGTACGTC. Translating it yields CASSLAVGNTGEQYV.